This TCR beta chain was identified in a study of response to subunit inactivated influenza vaccine (dated by TCRdb to 2017 to 2018). Study-level background: The study used deep quantitative T cell receptor repertoire profiling to track responses to a trivalent subunit inactivated influenza vaccine. General conclusions and limits of the study: The authors suggested that each seasonal influenza vaccination may recruit only a limited number of new T cells.

From the cysteine through the phenylalanine, the CDR3 covers 17 amino acids. Left in the record is the CDR3 DNA by itself, 51 bases read in frame from the first base. CDR1 and CDR2 (SGHKS, YYEKEE) derive from the germline V gene (reference sequence). The junction shows trimming of 0 bases on V and 2 bases on J, and the gene matches do not reach 3 bases of it. The receptor library was made with RT-PCR. TCRdb records Illumina HiSeq 2500 as the sequencer. TCRdb redid the processing of the public reads, applying fastp at Q25 and MiXCR, and retained in-frame beta chains. Rows with a matching CDR3 protein are joined into one entry that keeps the most common DNA and genes. The sample records about 480,000 distinct CDR3 sequences, around 25% of which are singletons. Clones ranked in the top ten supply 1.9% of the sample. A note on this clonotype: Its antigen specificity is not known. One base away there is no much larger clone; base qualities are not given.

The specimen comprised CD4+ T cells sorted from PBMCs, sampled 5 days after vaccination. This receptor was obtained from a man between 50 and 59 years old who received an inactivated influenza vaccine. Donor details come from another sample of the same person, matched by shared clones. The chain is encoded by TRBV5-5 joined to TRBJ2-6; 9 central nucleotides agree with TRBD1. The CDR3 has the sequence CASSLGQGVAGANVLTF. Here is the DNA: TGTGCCAGCAGCTTGGGACAGGGGGTGGCTGGGGCCAACGTCCTGACTTTC. Where the CDR3 stops, the reference TRBV5-5 and TRBJ2-6 genes take over; the full variable domain is DAGVTQSPTHLIKTRGQQVTLRCSPISGHKSVSWYQQVLGQGPQFIFQYYEKEERGRGNFPDRFSARQFPNYSSELNVNALLLGDSALYLCASSLGQGVAGANVLTFGAGSRLTVL.